Given below is one T cell receptor beta chain in context. Its antigen is not known. This specimen belongs to a study of identical twins. Findings and caveats of the study: Models underestimated TCR alpha sharing (out-of-frame) in monozygotic twins.

The donors were all healthy and Caucasian. After template switching added a universal primer site, the resulting cDNA carried unique molecular identifiers. TCRdb re-analysed the 5' RACE reads in MiXCR, keeping a single row per CDR3 protein. The profile shows under 500,000 distinct CDR3 sequences, roughly an eighth of them singletons. This CDR3 is built from 16 residues. The V gene end was trimmed by 0 bases and the J gene end by 0 bases; junction bases not matched to a gene: 5. This sample also appeared in a second study, on yellow fever vaccine responses in identical twins. This second study says: Reported findings indicate that twins' vaccine T cell responses seemed partially convergent, partially personalized.

The V call is TRBV12-3 or TRBV12-4, the J call TRBJ2-7, with 7 bases matching TRBD2. Sequencing was performed on CD4+ T cells sorted from blood. The receptor comes from a young woman in good health. CDR3 amino acids: CASSLASLAPSYEQYF. In DNA form, the CDR3 reads TGTGCCAGCAGTTTAGCGTCACTAGCGCCCTCCTACGAGCAGTACTTC.